This T cell receptor beta chain stems from a study of siplizumab effects on memory and regulatory T cells. Regarding the study as a whole: The mean Treg-derived percentage of mappable alloreactive CD4+ clones was 60% to 80% with siplizumab compared with 25% to 30% in controls.

To note about this clone: Its antigen remains unknown.

Assay: immunoSEQ multiplex PCR; the TCRdb copy retains only in-frame clones and omits some. The sample has roughly 70,000 clones, 93% seen once. The germline V gene encodes CDR1 LNHDA and CDR2 SQIVND (reference sequence). V was pared by 7 bases and J by 8 bases, with 10 bases of the junction left unmatched. There are 14 residues in the CDR3. The clonotype originates from a human donor in good health. Sequenced input: CD8+ T cells sorted from blood. The gene calls are TRBV19 and TRBJ2-2; TRBD1 matches at 7 bases. This CDR3 is CASNPGQDRGELFF. The CDR3 bases are TGTGCCAGTAACCCCGGACAGGACCGAGGGGAGCTGTTTTTT. The full variable domain, rest sourced from reference TRBV19 and TRBJ2-2, is DGGITQSPKYLFRKEGQNVTLSCEQNLNHDAMYWYRQDPGQGLRLIYYSQIVNDFQKGDIAEGYSVSREKKESFPLTVTSAQKNPTAFYLCASNPGQDRGELFFGEGSRLTVL.